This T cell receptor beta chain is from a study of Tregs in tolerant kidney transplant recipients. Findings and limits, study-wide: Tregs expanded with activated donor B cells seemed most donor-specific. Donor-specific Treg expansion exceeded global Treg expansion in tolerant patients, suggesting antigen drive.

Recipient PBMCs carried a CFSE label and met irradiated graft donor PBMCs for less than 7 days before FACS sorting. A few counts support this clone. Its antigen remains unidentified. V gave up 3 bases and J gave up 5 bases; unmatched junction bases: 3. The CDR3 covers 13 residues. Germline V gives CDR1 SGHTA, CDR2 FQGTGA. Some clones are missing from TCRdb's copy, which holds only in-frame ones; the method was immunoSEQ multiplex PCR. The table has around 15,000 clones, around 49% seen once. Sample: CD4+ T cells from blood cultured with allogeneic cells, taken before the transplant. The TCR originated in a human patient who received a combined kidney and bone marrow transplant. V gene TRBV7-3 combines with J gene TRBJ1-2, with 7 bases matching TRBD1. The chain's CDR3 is CASSFPGQYGYTF. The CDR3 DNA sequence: TGTGCCAGCAGCTTCCCGGGACAGTATGGCTACACCTTC.